One and the same sample provided the 10 T cell receptor beta chains below, sequenced in a study of CD4 T cells in relation to SARS-CoV-2 and coronaviruses. CD4+ T cells from unexposed donors were obtained before the COVID-19 pandemic (2011-2018). CD4+ T cells were isolated from the cells after more than nine days of culture. These TCRs are of unknown antigen specificity. Libraries were prepared by immunoSEQ multiplex PCR; TCRdb keeps only in-frame clonotypes and omits some of them. The sample consists of approximately 14,000 clones, just under 80% of them appearing once. Sequenced material: CD4+ T cells from PBMCs, cultured in vitro. The source is a human donor in good health.

V usage is TRBV3-1 (or the pseudogene TRBV3-2) and J usage is TRBJ2-2; D remains unclear. V was cut by 4 bases and J by 4 bases, with 4 bases left in between. This CDR3 is built from 12 residues. Germline CDR1 and CDR2: LGHDT and YNNKEL (reference sequence). The CDR3 sequence: CASSRPTGELFF. CDR3 coding DNA: TGTGCCAGCAGCCGCCCCACCGGGGAGCTGTTTTTT.

CDR3 DNA: TGTGCCAGTCCGACTTCGTCGGGTGAGCAGTTCTTC. Translated, it gives CASPTSSGEQFF. The V gene is TRBV19, the J gene TRBJ2-1; D uncertain. This CDR3 has 12 residues. CDR1 is LNHDA, CDR2 SQIVND, per germline (reference sequence). The germline V and J ends were trimmed by 8 bases and 9 bases, with 14 bases remaining between them.

V and J are TRBV6-4 and TRBJ2-2; no firm D call. V was shortened by 2 bases and J by 3 bases, with 10 bases between the two germline ends. The CDR3 totals 15 residues. Germline-derived CDR1 and CDR2 are MRHNA and SNTAGT. The CDR3 DNA follows: TGTGCCAGCAGTGACACTACTTCTCACACCGGGGAGCTGTTTTTT. This codes for CASSDTTSHTGELFF.

The V gene is TRBV7-9, the J gene TRBJ2-3, with 12 bases fitting TRBD2. V lost 2 bases to trimming and J lost 4 bases; unmatched junction nucleotides: 4. Germline V gene sequence: CDR1 SEHNR, CDR2 FQNEAQ (reference sequence). This CDR3 region has 16 residues. CDR3 region: CASSLRLAGESDTQYF. The CDR3 DNA reads as TGTGCCAGCAGCTTACGACTAGCGGGAGAATCAGATACGCAGTATTTT.

This clone was observed a single time. The chain combines TRBV6-6 with TRBJ2-5; tentatively, D is TRBD2 (5 bases). V lost 5 bases and J lost 1, with 14 bases in between. The CDR3 covers 15 residues. Germline CDR1 MNHNY, CDR2 SVGAGI (reference sequence). The CDR3 DNA follows: TGTGCCAGCAGTCCAAGTCAGGCGGGCCAAGAGACCCAGTACTTC. Residues: CASSPSQAGQETQYF.

This rearrangement joins TRBV7-7 to TRBJ2-5; 7 bases map to TRBD1. CDR3 length equals 14 residues. V shed 5 bases and J 2 bases; nucleotides not matched to a gene: 5. Germline V lookup: CDR1 SSHAT, CDR2 FNYEAQ (reference sequence). CDR3 coding DNA: TGTGCCAGCAGCCCCGGGACAGCACAAGAGACCCAGTACTTC. Translation: CASSPGTAQETQYF.

CDR3 in DNA: TGTGCCAGCAGTTTATATCCGACGCAGTATTTT. It is translated as CASSLYPTQYF. This chain uses TRBV28 with TRBJ2-3; D gene uncertain. Germline V gives CDR1 MDHEN, CDR2 SYDVKM. V was cut by 1 base and J by 9 bases, with 5 bases left in between. The CDR3 has 11 amino acids.

The chain carries TRBV18 and TRBJ2-3; D is ambiguous. This CDR3 spans 13 amino acids. Trimming removed 0 bases from V and 0 bases from J, with 1 base in between. Germline V gene sequence: CDR1 KGHSH, CDR2 LQKENI. This chain's CDR3 is CASSPPSTDTQYF. CDR3 DNA: TGTGCCAGCTCACCACCAAGCACAGATACGCAGTATTTT.

In its sample, this clone was seen once. V and J are TRBV6-4 and TRBJ2-1, with D maybe TRBD1 (6 bases). The CDR3 runs 13 residues. Germline-derived CDR1 and CDR2 are MRHNA and SNTAGT. Trimming left V 4 bases short and J 10 bases short, with 14 bases between. This chain's CDR3 is CASSASEQGEQFF. CDR3 DNA sequence: TGTGCCAGCAGTGCCTCTGAGCAGGGGGAGCAGTTCTTC.

This chain links TRBV24-1 with TRBJ2-5; 8 bases map to TRBD1. Losses at the gene ends were 5 bases for V and 2 bases for J; bases not matched to a gene: 6. The CDR3 length is 15 residues. The germline CDR1 and CDR2 sequences are KGHDR and SFDVKD. The DNA of the CDR3 is TGTGCCACCAGTGCCCGAACAGGGGGTCAAGAGACCCAGTACTTC. Its protein is CATSARTGGQETQYF.